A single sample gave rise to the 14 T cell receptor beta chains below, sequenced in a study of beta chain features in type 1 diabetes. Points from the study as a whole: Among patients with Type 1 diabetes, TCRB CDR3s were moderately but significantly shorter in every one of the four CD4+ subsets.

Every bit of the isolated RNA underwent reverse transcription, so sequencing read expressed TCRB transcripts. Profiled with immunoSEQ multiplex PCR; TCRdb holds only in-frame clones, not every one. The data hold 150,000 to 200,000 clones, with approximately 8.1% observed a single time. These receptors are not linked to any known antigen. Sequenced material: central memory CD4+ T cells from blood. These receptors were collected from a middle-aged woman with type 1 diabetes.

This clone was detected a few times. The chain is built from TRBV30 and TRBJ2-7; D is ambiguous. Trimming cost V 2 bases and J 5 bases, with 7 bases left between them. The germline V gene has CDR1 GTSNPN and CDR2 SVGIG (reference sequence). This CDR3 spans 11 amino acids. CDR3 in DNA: TGTGCCTGGAGTCTGCTAGACGAGCAGTACTTC. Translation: CAWSLLDEQYF.

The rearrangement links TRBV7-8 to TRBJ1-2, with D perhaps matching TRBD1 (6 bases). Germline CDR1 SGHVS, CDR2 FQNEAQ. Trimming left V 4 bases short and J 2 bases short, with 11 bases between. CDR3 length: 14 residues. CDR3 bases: TGTGCCAGCAGCTCCCAACAGGGAAACTATGGCTACACCTTC. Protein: CASSSQQGNYGYTF.

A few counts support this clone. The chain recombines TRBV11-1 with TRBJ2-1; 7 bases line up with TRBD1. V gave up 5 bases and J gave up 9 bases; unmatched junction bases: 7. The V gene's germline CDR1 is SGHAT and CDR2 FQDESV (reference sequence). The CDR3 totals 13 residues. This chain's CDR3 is CASSPDRAVEQFF. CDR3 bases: TGTGCCAGCAGCCCAGACAGGGCGGTTGAGCAGTTCTTC.

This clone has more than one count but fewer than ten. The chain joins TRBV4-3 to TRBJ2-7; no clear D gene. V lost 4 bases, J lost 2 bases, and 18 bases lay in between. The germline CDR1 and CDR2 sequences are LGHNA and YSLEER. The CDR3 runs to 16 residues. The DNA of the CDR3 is TGCGCCAGCAGCCCTCAACCCCCCCCTGCGCCCTACGAGCAGTACTTC. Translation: CASSPQPPPAPYEQYF.

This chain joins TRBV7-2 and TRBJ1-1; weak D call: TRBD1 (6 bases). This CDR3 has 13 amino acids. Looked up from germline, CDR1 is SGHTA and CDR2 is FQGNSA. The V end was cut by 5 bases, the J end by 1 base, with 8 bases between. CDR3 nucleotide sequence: TGTGCCAGCAGCACAGGGAGGAACACTGAAGCTTTCTTT. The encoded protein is CASSTGRNTEAFF. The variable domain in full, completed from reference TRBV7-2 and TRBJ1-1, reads GAGVSQSPSNKVTEKGKDVELRCDPISGHTALYWYRQSLGQGLEFLIYFQGNSAPDKSGLPSDRFSAERTGGSVSTLTIQRTQQEDSAVYLCASSTGRNTEAFFGQGTRLTVV.

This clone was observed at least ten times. The CDR3 is CASSPVVAETQYF. The CDR3 region has the DNA TGTGCCAGCTCACCCGTGGTAGCCGAGACCCAGTACTTC. The V gene is TRBV18, the J gene TRBJ2-5; D gene ambiguous. V was cut by 3 bases and J by 5 bases, with 10 bases left in between. The CDR3 runs to 13 residues. CDR1 and CDR2 (germline): KGHSH, LQKENI.

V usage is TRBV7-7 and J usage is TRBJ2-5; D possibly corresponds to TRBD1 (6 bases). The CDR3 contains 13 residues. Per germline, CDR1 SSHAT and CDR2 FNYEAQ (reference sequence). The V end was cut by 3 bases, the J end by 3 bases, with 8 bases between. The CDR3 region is CASSFGQKETQYF. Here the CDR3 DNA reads TGTGCCAGCAGCTTCGGACAGAAAGAGACCCAGTACTTC.

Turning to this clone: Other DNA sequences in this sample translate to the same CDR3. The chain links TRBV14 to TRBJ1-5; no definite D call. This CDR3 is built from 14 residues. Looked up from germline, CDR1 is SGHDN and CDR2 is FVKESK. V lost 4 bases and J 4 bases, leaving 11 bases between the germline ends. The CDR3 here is CASSRGGRNQPQHF. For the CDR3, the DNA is TGTGCCAGCAGCCGAGGAGGAAGAAATCAGCCCCAGCATTTT.

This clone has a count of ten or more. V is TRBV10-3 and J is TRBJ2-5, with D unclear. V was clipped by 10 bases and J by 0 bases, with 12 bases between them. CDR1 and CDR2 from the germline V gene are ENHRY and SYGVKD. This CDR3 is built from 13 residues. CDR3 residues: CATELEYQETQYF. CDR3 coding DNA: TGTGCCACCGAGCTGGAGTACCAAGAGACCCAGTACTTC.

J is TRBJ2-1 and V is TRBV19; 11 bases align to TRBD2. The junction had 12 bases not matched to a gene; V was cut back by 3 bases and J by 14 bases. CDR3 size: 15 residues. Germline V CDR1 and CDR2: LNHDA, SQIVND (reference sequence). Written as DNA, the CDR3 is TGTGCCAGTAGTATTAGCGGGGGGGCCGAGTCGAGAGAGTTCTTC. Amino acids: CASSISGGAESREFF.

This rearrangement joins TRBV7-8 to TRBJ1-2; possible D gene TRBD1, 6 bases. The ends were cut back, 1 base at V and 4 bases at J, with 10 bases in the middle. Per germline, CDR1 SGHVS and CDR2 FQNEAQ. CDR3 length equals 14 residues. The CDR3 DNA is TGTGCCAGCAGCTTAGAGGCGGGGGCCTATGGCTACACCTTC. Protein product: CASSLEAGAYGYTF.

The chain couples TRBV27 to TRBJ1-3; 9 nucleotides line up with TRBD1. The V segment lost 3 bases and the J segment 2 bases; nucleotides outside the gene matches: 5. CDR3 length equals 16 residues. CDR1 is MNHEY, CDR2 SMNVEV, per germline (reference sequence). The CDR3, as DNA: TGTGCCAGCAGTTTCTCGCGGACAGGGGCTGGAAACACCATATATTTT. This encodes CASSFSRTGAGNTIYF.

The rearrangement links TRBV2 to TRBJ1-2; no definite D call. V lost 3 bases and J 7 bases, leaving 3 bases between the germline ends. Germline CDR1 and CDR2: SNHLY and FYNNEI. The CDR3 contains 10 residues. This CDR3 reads CASSDGGYTF. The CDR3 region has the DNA TGTGCCAGCAGTGACGGTGGCTACACCTTC.

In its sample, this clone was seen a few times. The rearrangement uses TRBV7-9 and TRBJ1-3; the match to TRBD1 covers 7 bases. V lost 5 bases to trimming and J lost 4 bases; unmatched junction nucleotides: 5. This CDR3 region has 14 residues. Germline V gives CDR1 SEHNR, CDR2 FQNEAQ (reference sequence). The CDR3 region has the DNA TGTGCCAGCAGCCTCCAGGGGGTCGGAAACACCATATATTTT. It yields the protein CASSLQGVGNTIYF.